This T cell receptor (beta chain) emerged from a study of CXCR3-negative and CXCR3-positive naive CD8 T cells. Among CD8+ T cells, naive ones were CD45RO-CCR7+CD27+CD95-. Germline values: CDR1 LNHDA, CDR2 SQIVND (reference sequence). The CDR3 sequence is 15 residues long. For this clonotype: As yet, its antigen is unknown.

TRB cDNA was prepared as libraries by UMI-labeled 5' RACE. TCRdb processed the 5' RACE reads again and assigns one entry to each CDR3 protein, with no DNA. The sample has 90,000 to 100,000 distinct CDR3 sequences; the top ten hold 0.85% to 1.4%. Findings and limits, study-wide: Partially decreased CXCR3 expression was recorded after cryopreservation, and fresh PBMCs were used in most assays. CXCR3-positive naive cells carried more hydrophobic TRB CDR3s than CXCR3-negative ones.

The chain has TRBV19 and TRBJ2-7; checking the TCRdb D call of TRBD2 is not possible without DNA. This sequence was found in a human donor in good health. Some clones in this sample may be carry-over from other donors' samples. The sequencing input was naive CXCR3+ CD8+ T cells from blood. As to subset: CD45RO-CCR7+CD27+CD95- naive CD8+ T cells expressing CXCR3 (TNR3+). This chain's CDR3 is CASSIGTGSSYEQYF.